The T cell receptor beta chain described here comes from a study of blood T cell repertoires in COVID-19. The wider study: There were acute and convalescent COVID-19 samples, and they came from the United States, Italy and Spain. PBMCs, B-cell-depleted T cells, or T cells provided the cDNA or gDNA that made up the material.

As originally analysed: Counts of nucleated cells, estimated from reference gene primer amplification, were obtained. Clones were read by immunoSEQ multiplex PCR, and TCRdb kept only the in-frame ones, dropping some. V and J calls and clone size are those listed in that table; D and trimming were worked out from the DNA. The sample includes about 120,000 clones, around 90% seen only once; the top ten take approximately 3.5%. The CDR3 has 18 residues. CDR1 and CDR2 (germline): SGHRS, YFSETQ. V lost 0 bases to trimming and J lost 1 base, with 20 bases between them. The sequencing input was peripheral blood. The TCR comes from a woman aged 50 to 60 with acute or convalescent COVID-19. The J gene is TRBJ2-7, the V gene TRBV5-1; D is ambiguous. CDR3 bases: TGCGCCAGCAGCTTGGACTCACCGGGTCCTACCGAGTCCTACGAGCAGTACTTC. It translates to CASSLDSPGPTESYEQYF.